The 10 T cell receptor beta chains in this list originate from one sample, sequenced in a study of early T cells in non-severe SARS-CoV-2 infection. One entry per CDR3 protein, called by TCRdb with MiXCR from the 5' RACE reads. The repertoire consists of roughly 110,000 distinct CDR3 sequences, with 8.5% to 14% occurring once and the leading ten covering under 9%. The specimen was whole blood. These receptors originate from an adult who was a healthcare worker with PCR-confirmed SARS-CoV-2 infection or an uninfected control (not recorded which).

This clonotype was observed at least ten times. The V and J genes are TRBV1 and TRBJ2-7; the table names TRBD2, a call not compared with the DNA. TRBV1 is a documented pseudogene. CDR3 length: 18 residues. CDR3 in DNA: TGCACCAGCTTACTGTTTAGCGGGGAGATCCCTCCCTCTCACGAGCAGTACTTC. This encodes CTSLLFSGEIPPSHEQYF.

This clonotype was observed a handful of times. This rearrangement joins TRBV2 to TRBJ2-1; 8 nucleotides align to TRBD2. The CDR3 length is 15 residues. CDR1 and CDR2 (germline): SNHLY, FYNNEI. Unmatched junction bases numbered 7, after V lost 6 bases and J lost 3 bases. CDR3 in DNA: TGTGCCAGCAGGGATAGCGGGGATTACTACAATGAGCAGTTCTTC. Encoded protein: CASRDSGDYYNEQFF. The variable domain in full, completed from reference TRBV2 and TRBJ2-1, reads EPEVTQTPSHQVTQMGQEVILRCVPISNHLYFYWYRQILGQKVEFLVSFYNNEISEKSEIFDDQFSVERPDGSNFTLKIRSTKLEDSAMYFCASRDSGDYYNEQFFGPGTRLTVL.

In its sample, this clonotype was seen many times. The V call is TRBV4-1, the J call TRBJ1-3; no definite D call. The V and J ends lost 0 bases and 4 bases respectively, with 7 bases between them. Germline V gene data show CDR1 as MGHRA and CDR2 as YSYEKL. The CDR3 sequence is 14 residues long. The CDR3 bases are TGCGCCAGCAGCCAAGATCGAGGGGGAAACACCATATATTTT. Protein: CASSQDRGGNTIYF.

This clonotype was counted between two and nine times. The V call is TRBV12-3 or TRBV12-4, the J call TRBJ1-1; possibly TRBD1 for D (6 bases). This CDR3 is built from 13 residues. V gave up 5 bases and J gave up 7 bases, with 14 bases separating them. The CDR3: CASSLPTGHEAFF. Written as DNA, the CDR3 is TGTGCCAGCAGTCTCCCGACAGGCCATGAAGCTTTCTTT.

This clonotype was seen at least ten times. The CDR3 coding sequence is TGTGCCAGCAGTTACGTGGATCCCCCGGCCGAAGCTTTCTTT. It codes for CASSYVDPPAEAFF. J is TRBJ1-1 and V is TRBV6-6; the D is unclear. Germline CDR1 MNHNY, CDR2 SVGAGI (reference sequence). V was shortened by 2 bases and J by 8 bases, with 15 bases between the two germline ends. There are 14 residues in the CDR3.

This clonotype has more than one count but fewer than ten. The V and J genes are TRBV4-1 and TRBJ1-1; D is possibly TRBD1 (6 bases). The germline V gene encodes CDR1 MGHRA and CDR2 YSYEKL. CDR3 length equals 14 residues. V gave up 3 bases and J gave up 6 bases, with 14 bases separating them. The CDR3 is CASSHSAGDAEAFF. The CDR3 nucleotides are TGCGCCAGCAGCCACAGTGCAGGGGACGCTGAAGCTTTCTTT.

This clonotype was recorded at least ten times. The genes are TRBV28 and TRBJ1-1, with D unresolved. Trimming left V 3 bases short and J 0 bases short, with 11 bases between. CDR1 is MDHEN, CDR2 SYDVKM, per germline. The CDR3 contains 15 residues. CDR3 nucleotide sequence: TGTGCCAGCAGTTTGGAGGTTAAATTGAACACTGAAGCTTTCTTT. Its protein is CASSLEVKLNTEAFF.

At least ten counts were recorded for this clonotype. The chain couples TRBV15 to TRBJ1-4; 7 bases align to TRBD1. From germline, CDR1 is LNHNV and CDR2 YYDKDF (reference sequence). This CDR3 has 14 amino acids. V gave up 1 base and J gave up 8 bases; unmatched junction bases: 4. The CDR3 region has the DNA TGTGCCACCAGCAGAGCGACAGGGTACGAAAAACTGTTTTTT. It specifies CATSRATGYEKLFF.

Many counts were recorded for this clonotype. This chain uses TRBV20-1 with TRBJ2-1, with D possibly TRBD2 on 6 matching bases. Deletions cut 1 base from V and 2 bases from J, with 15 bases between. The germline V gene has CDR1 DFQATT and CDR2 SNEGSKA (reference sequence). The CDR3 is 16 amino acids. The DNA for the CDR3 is TGCAGTGCTAGAGTCCGCGGGACGGGAACCTACAATGAGCAGTTCTTC. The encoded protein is CSARVRGTGTYNEQFF.

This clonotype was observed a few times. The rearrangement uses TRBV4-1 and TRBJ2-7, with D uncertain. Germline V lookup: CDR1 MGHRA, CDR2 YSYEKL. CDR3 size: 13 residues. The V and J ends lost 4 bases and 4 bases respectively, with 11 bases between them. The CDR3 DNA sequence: TGCGCCAGCAGCCTCAGAGAGGAATACGAGCAGTACTTC. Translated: CASSLREEYEQYF.